The 14 T cell receptor beta chains below come from one sample, sequenced in a study of shared clonotypes between healthy human individuals. Clones were read by immunoSEQ multiplex PCR, and TCRdb kept only the in-frame ones, dropping some. Here the sample spans a few hundred thousand clones, roughly 97% being singletons. The sequenced material came from naive CD4+ T cells sorted from blood. The subset denotes: CD45RA+ positively selected. The origin of the receptors is a woman in her twenties or thirties in good health.

The V call is TRBV19, the J call TRBJ1-2, with 10 positions matching TRBD1. The CDR3 extends over 16 amino acids. Unmatched junction bases numbered 7, after V lost 6 bases and J lost 0 bases. Germline V gene data show CDR1 as LNHDA and CDR2 as SQIVND (reference sequence). CDR3 sequence: CASSTRGTGANYGYTF. For the CDR3, the DNA is TGTGCCAGTAGCACCCGGGGGACAGGGGCTAACTATGGCTACACCTTC. Drawing the rest from reference TRBV19 and TRBJ1-2, the complete variable domain is DGGITQSPKYLFRKEGQNVTLSCEQNLNHDAMYWYRQDPGQGLRLIYYSQIVNDFQKGDIAEGYSVSREKKESFPLTVTSAQKNPTAFYLCASSTRGTGANYGYTFGSGTRLTVV.

The rearrangement uses TRBV18 and TRBJ1-2; 9 positions match TRBD1. This CDR3 has 16 residues. The V and J ends lost 3 bases and 4 bases, in that order; junction bases with no gene match: 9. CDR1 is KGHSH and CDR2 is LQKENI in the germline V gene. DNA for the CDR3: TGTGCCAGCTCACCTCTGGGGGACAGGGACGGCTATGGCTACACCTTC. It is translated as CASSPLGDRDGYGYTF.

The chain couples TRBV9 to TRBJ2-1; D might be TRBD1 or TRBD2, each matching 5 bases. The CDR3 length is 13 residues. The germline CDR1 and CDR2 sequences are SGDLS and YYNGEE. V lost 2 bases, J lost 6 bases, and 9 bases lay in between. CDR3 protein: CASSVGELNEQFF. CDR3 in DNA: TGTGCCAGCAGCGTGGGGGAGCTCAATGAGCAGTTCTTC.

The rearrangement links TRBV19 to TRBJ1-5; D gene unclear. Germline lookup yields CDR1 LNHDA and CDR2 SQIVND (reference sequence). This CDR3 region has 13 residues. V lost 5 bases and J 10 bases, leaving 15 bases between the germline ends. CDR3 amino acids: CASSLLAIQPQHF. CDR3 in DNA: TGTGCCAGTAGTTTACTAGCAATCCAACCCCAGCATTTT.

This rearrangement joins TRBV10-2 to TRBJ1-5; 7 bases align to TRBD1. CDR3 size: 16 residues. CDR1 and CDR2 (germline): WSHSY, SAAADI. Trimming removed 3 bases from V and 10 bases from J; junction bases left unmatched: 15. CDR3: CASSDRGQGDGLPQHF. DNA of the CDR3: TGCGCCAGCAGTGATAGGGGGCAGGGGGATGGGTTACCCCAGCATTTT.

The chain is built from TRBV14 and TRBJ2-1, with 10 bases identical to TRBD2. Per the germline V gene, CDR1 is SGHDN and CDR2 is FVKESK. The CDR3 length is 16 residues. V shed 4 bases and J 9 bases; nucleotides not matched to a gene: 12. The CDR3 nucleotides are TGTGCCAGCAGCCCGATCACGGGACTAGCGTCCGGTGAGCAGTTCTTC. It encodes CASSPITGLASGEQFF.

The V call is TRBV13, the J call TRBJ1-5; D gene uncertain. The CDR3 extends over 18 amino acids. The germline V and J ends were trimmed by 0 bases and 0 bases, with 15 bases remaining between them. CDR1 PRHDT and CDR2 FYEKMQ come from the germline V gene (reference sequence). The CDR3: CASSLGPRAVYSNQPQHF. The CDR3, as DNA: TGTGCCAGCAGCTTAGGCCCCCGGGCAGTTTATAGCAATCAGCCCCAGCATTTT. The variable domain in full, with the rest retrieved from reference TRBV13 and TRBJ1-5, is AAGVIQSPRHLIKEKRETATLKCYPIPRHDTVYWYQQGPGQDPQFLISFYEKMQSDKGSIPDRFSAQQFSDYHSELNMSSLELGDSALYFCASSLGPRAVYSNQPQHFGDGTRLSIL.

The gene calls are TRBV2 and TRBJ2-3, with 7 bases identical to TRBD2. The CDR3 is made up of 17 amino acids. Losses at the gene ends were 6 bases for V and 7 bases for J; bases not matched to a gene: 19. Germline CDR1 reads SNHLY; CDR2 reads FYNNEI. The CDR3 region has the DNA TGTGCCAGCAGGGCGGGGGAATTCTACGACTATGCTTATACGCAGTATTTT. Translation: CASRAGEFYDYAYTQYF. The variable domain in full, completed from reference TRBV2 and TRBJ2-3, reads EPEVTQTPSHQVTQMGQEVILRCVPISNHLYFYWYRQILGQKVEFLVSFYNNEISEKSEIFDDQFSVERPDGSNFTLKIRSTKLEDSAMYFCASRAGEFYDYAYTQYFGPGTRLTVL.

The V and J genes are TRBV27 and TRBJ2-5; the D call may be TRBD1 or TRBD2 (6 bases each). Germline CDR1 is MNHEY and CDR2 is SMNVEV (reference sequence). Trimming left V 5 bases short and J 5 bases short, with 18 bases between. The CDR3 consists of 15 residues. Here the CDR3 DNA reads TGTGCCAGCAGTCCGGGGACCGACGGGGGCGAGACCCAGTACTTC. It encodes CASSPGTDGGETQYF.

The V and J genes are TRBV28 and TRBJ1-2; D not resolved. The CDR3 is made up of 10 amino acids. The V and J ends lost 9 bases and 9 bases respectively, with 11 bases between them. The germline CDR1 and CDR2 sequences are MDHEN and SYDVKM. The CDR3 here is CASARGSYTF. CDR3 bases: TGTGCCAGTGCTCGAGGCAGCTACACCTTC.

This clone was seen once. The J gene is TRBJ2-4, the V gene TRBV19; 11 positions agree with TRBD1. Trimming cost V 5 bases and J 0 bases; bases outside gene matches: 6. CDR3 length equals 17 residues. Looked up from germline, CDR1 is LNHDA and CDR2 is SQIVND (reference sequence). The CDR3 sequence: CASSPRTGGEAKNIQYF. The CDR3 nucleotides read TGTGCCAGTAGTCCAAGGACAGGGGGCGAAGCCAAAAACATTCAGTACTTC.

The chain's CDR3 is CASSLHPGGTSGLQETQYF. CDR3 sequence (DNA): TGCGCCAGCAGCCTCCATCCGGGAGGGACTAGCGGGTTACAAGAGACCCAGTACTTC. V is TRBV4-1 and J is TRBJ2-5; TRBD2 aligns across 12 bases. The CDR3 has 19 residues. Germline V gives CDR1 MGHRA, CDR2 YSYEKL. Trimming removed 4 bases from V and 2 bases from J; junction bases left unmatched: 14.

This clone has a single count. The chain is built from TRBV7-9 and TRBJ2-2; D tentatively reads TRBD1 or TRBD2 (5 bases each). The V gene's germline CDR1 is SEHNR and CDR2 FQNEAQ (reference sequence). The CDR3 sequence is 14 residues long. V was shortened by 10 bases and J by 2 bases, with 14 bases between the two germline ends. As DNA, the CDR3 is TGTGCCACGTCGGGGCGGGCCAACACCGGGGAGCTGTTTTTT. It specifies CATSGRANTGELFF.

The J gene is TRBJ2-5, the V gene TRBV5-4; TRBD1 agrees at 7 bases. The germline CDR1 and CDR2 sequences are SGHNT and YYREEE (reference sequence). After removal of 2 bases from V and 0 bases from J, the junction contained 4 bases not matched to a gene. The CDR3 is 15 amino acids. For the CDR3, the DNA is TGTGCCAGCAGCTTCCGGGACAGAGACCAAGAGACCCAGTACTTC. Translation gives CASSFRDRDQETQYF.